Here is one T cell receptor (beta chain) with its context. Its antigen is unidentified. Tagging with unique molecular identifiers was a feature of the TCR beta cDNA libraries. Roughly 0.5 million cDNA molecules were obtained from 1 to 10 million T cells. TCRdb redid the calling of the PCR reads with MiXCR, one entry per CDR3 protein. The sample has fewer than 900,000 distinct CDR3 sequences; around 42% are singletons. This sample was included in a study of post-analysis software for immune sequencing data. The wider study: The patients showed relapsing-remitting, secondary progressive and progressive-relapsing multiple sclerosis courses. Points from the study as a whole: Analysis by F measure revealed that same-batch samples clustered strongly together. Controls showed significantly higher normalized Chao1 diversity than did multiple sclerosis patients. Relative to controls, patients had a few TRBV segments at higher frequency, with TRBV5-6, TRBV5-1 and TRBV20-1 among these.

The ends were cut back, 7 bases at V and 2 bases at J, with 11 bases in the middle. Germline CDR1 is SQVTM and CDR2 is ANQGSEA. The CDR3 is made up of 12 amino acids. The sequenced sample was blood. This TCR came from a girl between 10 and 17 years old with multiple sclerosis. This chain joins TRBV29-1 and TRBJ2-5; D remains unclear. The CDR3 here is CSAGWQQETQYF. CDR3 coding DNA: TGCAGCGCCGGGTGGCAGCAAGAGACCCAGTACTTC. Together with reference TRBV29-1 and TRBJ2-5, the CDR3 gives the full variable domain: SAVISQKPSRDICQRGTSLTIQCQVDSQVTMMFWYRQQPGQSLTLIATANQGSEATYESGFVIDKFPISRPNLTFSTLTVSNMSPEDSSIYLCSAGWQQETQYFGPGTRLLVL.